Presented here are 27 T cell receptor beta chains from one specimen sequenced in a study of blood T cell repertoires in COVID-19 (dated by TCRdb to 2020 to 2021). To prepare the library, the immunoSEQ multiplex PCR assay was applied. This immuneACCESS table, as held by TCRdb, lists in-frame sequences with V and J called but not all clones. Of the missing ones, under half trace to an unresolved V gene in checked studies; the others have no known cause. This sample is represented by 55,000 to 90,000 clones; 91% of them were singletons. The ten largest clones add up to around 14% of the sample. Source material: peripheral blood. The receptor source for this set is a human donor with active COVID-19. The donor label of this sample is uncertain.

The genes are TRBV16 and TRBJ2-7; 7 positions agree with TRBD1. There are 15 residues in the CDR3. Germline lookup yields CDR1 KGHSY and CDR2 FQNENV. After removal of 2 bases from V and 3 bases from J, the junction contained 7 bases not matched to a gene. The DNA of the CDR3 is TGTGCCAGCAGCCAACAGACAGGGCCCCACTACGAGCAGTACTTC. It specifies CASSQQTGPHYEQYF.

V gene TRBV5-4 combines with J gene TRBJ1-2, with 10 bases lining up with TRBD1. Unmatched junction bases numbered 12, after V lost 4 bases and J lost 3 bases. The CDR3 is made up of 17 amino acids. Germline V lookup: CDR1 SGHNT, CDR2 YYREEE (reference sequence). The CDR3 bases are TGTGCCAGCAGCCTGGTTGACAGGGGGCTTACGTACTATGGCTACACCTTC. It codes for CASSLVDRGLTYYGYTF.

The rearrangement joins TRBV9 to TRBJ2-1; 12 bases align to TRBD2. Losses at the gene ends were 2 bases for V and 10 bases for J; bases not matched to a gene: 10. CDR3 size: 16 residues. Per the germline V gene, CDR1 is SGDLS and CDR2 is YYNGEE. CDR3: CASSVGTSGLGREQFF. The CDR3 DNA sequence: TGTGCCAGCAGCGTCGGGACTAGCGGGTTAGGGAGAGAGCAGTTCTTC.

CDR3 loop: CASSMRTAYNEQFF. CDR3 DNA sequence: TGTGCCAGCAGTATGAGGACAGCTTACAATGAGCAGTTCTTC. The rearrangement uses TRBV2 and TRBJ2-1; tentative D call: TRBD1 (6 bases). The germline CDR1 and CDR2 sequences are SNHLY and FYNNEI. The CDR3 has 14 residues. V was pared by 5 bases and J by 4 bases, with 12 bases between.

This chain links TRBV11-2 with TRBJ2-7, with D perhaps matching TRBD1 (6 bases). The V and J ends lost 5 bases and 1 base respectively, with 9 bases between them. Germline lookup yields CDR1 SGHAT and CDR2 FQNNGV. This CDR3 has 13 amino acids. As DNA, the CDR3 is TGTGCCAGCAGCACGGACAGATCCTACGAGCAGTACTTC. Its translation: CASSTDRSYEQYF.

This rearrangement joins TRBV24-1 to TRBJ2-7, with 9 bases lining up with TRBD1. The CDR3 runs 15 residues. Germline assignment: CDR1 KGHDR and CDR2 SFDVKD. Trimming took 6 bases from V and 2 from J; bases not matched to a gene: 7. The CDR3 nucleotides are TGTGCCACCAGTTCCGGGACAGGGAACACCTACGAGCAGTACTTC. Protein: CATSSGTGNTYEQYF.

The chain employs TRBV28 and TRBJ2-5; possibly TRBD1 for D (6 bases). V lost 2 bases, J lost 4 bases, and 11 bases lay in between. CDR1 MDHEN and CDR2 SYDVKM come from the germline V gene. This CDR3 is built from 14 residues. The CDR3 nucleotides are TGTGCCAGCAGTTTACCGACAGGAGTAGAGACCCAGTACTTC. Protein sequence: CASSLPTGVETQYF.

J is TRBJ2-3 and V is TRBV5-8, with D possibly TRBD2 on 5 matching bases. Per germline, CDR1 SGHTS and CDR2 YDEGEE. This CDR3 is 15 amino acids long. Trimming removed 4 bases from V and 5 bases from J, with 17 bases in between. The CDR3, as DNA: TGTGCCAGCAGCAGCGGTGGCGGGCGAGGAGATACGCAGTATTTT. Residues: CASSSGGGRGDTQYF.

The rearrangement uses TRBV3-1 (or the pseudogene TRBV3-2) and TRBJ2-1, with D uncertain. CDR1 LGHDT and CDR2 YNNKEL come from the germline V gene (reference sequence). This CDR3 region has 12 residues. V lost 1 base and J 15 bases, leaving 13 bases between the germline ends. The CDR3 region is CASSQGAWRTFF. The CDR3 nucleotides are TGTGCCAGCAGCCAAGGAGCGTGGCGCACGTTCTTC.

The CDR3 coding sequence is TGTGCCAGCAGTTCCGGGACAGGACTCAAGAGTGTGACTGAAGCTTTCTTT. This translates into CASSSGTGLKSVTEAFF. The chain couples TRBV28 to TRBJ1-1, with TRBD1 matching 8 bases. The trim removed 4 bases at V and 5 bases at J, leaving 15 bases unmatched. CDR1 and CDR2 from the germline V gene are MDHEN and SYDVKM. There are 17 residues in the CDR3.

The chain recombines TRBV6-5 with TRBJ1-1, with D uncertain. Germline V gene lookup returns CDR1 MNHEY and CDR2 SVGAGI. The germline V and J ends were trimmed by 1 base and 1 base, with 7 bases remaining between them. This CDR3 is 14 amino acids long. CDR3 region: CASSYYRTNTEAFF. The CDR3 nucleotides are TGTGCCAGCAGTTACTACAGAACGAACACTGAAGCTTTCTTT.

The chain recombines TRBV11-2 with TRBJ2-7; TRBD2 matches at 10 bases. The germline V gene encodes CDR1 SGHAT and CDR2 FQNNGV. Losses at the gene ends were 6 bases for V and 1 base for J; bases not matched to a gene: 9. The CDR3 is made up of 16 amino acids. The CDR3 protein is CASSGLGTSDSYEQYF. In DNA, the CDR3 is TGTGCCAGCAGTGGCCTCGGGACTAGCGATTCCTACGAGCAGTACTTC.

The chain links TRBV18 to TRBJ2-2, with D perhaps TRBD2 (6 bases). This CDR3 contains 15 residues. Trimming left V 0 bases short and J 4 bases short, with 9 bases between. CDR1 and CDR2 from the germline V gene are KGHSH and LQKENI. CDR3 nucleotide sequence: TGTGCCAGCTCACCACCGGAGGGCCCCACCGGGGAGCTGTTTTTT. Amino acid sequence: CASSPPEGPTGELFF.

The rearrangement links TRBV19 to TRBJ2-1, with 9 bases aligning to TRBD2. This CDR3 spans 14 amino acids. V was clipped by 2 bases and J by 9 bases; unmatched bases: 5. The germline gives CDR1 LNHDA, CDR2 SQIVND (reference sequence). CDR3 in amino acids: CASSILAGRGEQFF. The CDR3, as DNA: TGTGCCAGTAGTATACTAGCGGGAAGGGGTGAGCAGTTCTTC.

The chain carries TRBV7-9 and TRBJ1-1; TRBD1 might be the D (5 bases). V lost 5 bases and J lost 10, with 20 bases in between. Germline loops: CDR1 SEHNR, CDR2 FQNEAQ (reference sequence). The CDR3 has 14 amino acids. CDR3 nucleotides: TGTGCCAGCAGCCCCGCGGGACGGTCAAGCCGAGCTTTCTTT. This sequence encodes CASSPAGRSSRAFF.

V usage is TRBV7-2 and J usage is TRBJ2-2; 11 positions match TRBD2. The germline gives CDR1 SGHTA, CDR2 FQGNSA. CDR3 size: 15 residues. J lost 4 bases, V lost 5 bases, and 3 bases had no gene match. CDR3 in DNA: TGTGCCAGCAGCACCACTAGCGGGGGCACCGGGGAGCTGTTTTTT. Protein sequence: CASSTTSGGTGELFF.

Worth noting for this clone: Different DNA sequences within this sample yield the same CDR3. V usage is TRBV14 and J usage is TRBJ2-7; 10 bases align to TRBD1. The CDR3 is made up of 15 amino acids. Looked up from germline, CDR1 is SGHDN and CDR2 is FVKESK. V dropped 4 bases and J dropped 2; count of bases not matched to a gene: 5. The CDR3 is CASSPWGQGTYEQYF. In nucleotides, the CDR3 is TGTGCCAGCAGCCCTTGGGGACAGGGGACCTACGAGCAGTACTTC.

V gene TRBV7-3 combines with J gene TRBJ2-2; weak D call: TRBD1 (5 bases). CDR1 is SGHTA and CDR2 is FQGTGA in the germline V gene. This CDR3 contains 14 residues. V lost 8 bases to trimming and J lost 4 bases, with 14 bases between them. CDR3 coding DNA: TGTGCCAGCGGGGCAGGGCGAAGCACCGGGGAGCTGTTTTTT. Amino acid sequence: CASGAGRSTGELFF.

The rearrangement joins TRBV30 to TRBJ2-1; D is perhaps TRBD2 (7 bases). The CDR3 has 13 residues. The V gene's germline CDR1 is GTSNPN and CDR2 SVGIG (reference sequence). Trimming took off 5 bases at V and 4 bases at J, with 12 bases between the two ends. The CDR3 region is CAWRGATYNEQFF. The CDR3 region has the DNA TGTGCCTGGCGGGGGGCCACTTACAATGAGCAGTTCTTC.

The chain uses TRBV5-1 and TRBJ2-3; 12 bases line up with TRBD2. Trimming removed 0 bases from V and 2 bases from J; junction bases left unmatched: 4. The V gene's germline CDR1 is SGHRS and CDR2 YFSETQ. The CDR3 contains 17 residues. The CDR3 sequence is CASSLGLAGASTDTQYF. In DNA form, the CDR3 reads TGCGCCAGCAGCTTGGGACTAGCGGGGGCCTCCACAGATACGCAGTATTTT.

V and J are TRBV5-1 and TRBJ2-7; 11 bases fit TRBD2. The CDR3 runs to 17 residues. Per germline, CDR1 SGHRS and CDR2 YFSETQ. V shed 3 bases and J 6 bases; nucleotides not matched to a gene: 14. The chain's CDR3 is CASSSGTSGERWFEQYF. The CDR3 region has the DNA TGCGCCAGCAGCTCAGGGACTAGCGGCGAGAGGTGGTTCGAGCAGTACTTC.

V is TRBV18 and J is TRBJ1-5; a possible D gene is TRBD1 (6 bases). There are 17 residues in the CDR3. With 0 bases removed from V and 1 base from J, the gap between germline ends came to 13 bases. The germline gives CDR1 KGHSH, CDR2 LQKENI. In nucleotides, the CDR3 is TGTGCCAGCTCACCACCACGTTACGGACAGAGCAATCAGCCCCAGCATTTT. Translating gives CASSPPRYGQSNQPQHF.

The J gene is TRBJ2-1, the V gene TRBV18; no firm D call. Per the germline V gene, CDR1 is KGHSH and CDR2 is LQKENI. There are 15 residues in the CDR3. Trimming stripped 3 bases from V and 0 bases from J, with 9 bases between. The CDR3 nucleotides read TGTGCCAGCTCACCCATGCGGAACTCCTACAATGAGCAGTTCTTC. Translated, it gives CASSPMRNSYNEQFF.

The J gene is TRBJ2-1, the V gene TRBV29-1, with TRBD2 identical over 7 bases. V gave up 4 bases and J gave up 5 bases; unmatched junction bases: 11. In germline, CDR1 is SQVTM, CDR2 ANQGSEA. This CDR3 spans 15 amino acids. The CDR3 is CSVGGVGGLNNEQFF. For the CDR3, the DNA is TGCAGCGTTGGTGGTGTGGGAGGGCTAAACAATGAGCAGTTCTTC.

The chain carries TRBV4-3 and TRBJ2-6; 7 bases match TRBD2. Germline V gives CDR1 LGHNA, CDR2 YSLEER. The CDR3 has 19 amino acids. The J segment lost 0 bases and the V segment lost 1 base, leaving 9 bases of the junction unmatched. As DNA, the CDR3 is TGCGCCAGCAGCCAAGTTTATCTAGCGGACGACTCTGGGGCCAACGTCCTGACTTTC. Protein sequence: CASSQVYLADDSGANVLTF.

The chain carries TRBV28 and TRBJ1-2; unclear D gene. Germline V CDR1 and CDR2: MDHEN, SYDVKM. This CDR3 spans 14 amino acids. With 6 bases removed from V and 6 bases from J, the gap between germline ends came to 17 bases. The CDR3 nucleotides read TGTGCCAGCAGACTCCAGGTTATTGGCGATGGCTACACCTTC. Translation gives CASRLQVIGDGYTF.

The V and J genes are TRBV7-9 and TRBJ2-3; no firm D call. This CDR3 is built from 14 residues. Germline V lookup: CDR1 SEHNR, CDR2 FQNEAQ (reference sequence). The V end lost 1 base, the J end lost 1 base, and 6 bases lay between the germline ends. The CDR3 DNA reads as TGTGCCAGCAGCTTAGACAGCCGCACAGATACGCAGTATTTT. Protein product: CASSLDSRTDTQYF.